Reported below is one T cell receptor (beta chain). Its antigen is not known. While unrecorded immune exposures were likely, the donors were nominally healthy when sampled. This record comes from a study of cytomegalovirus exposure and HLA in healthy donors. The PCR used 60 Vbeta and 13 Jbeta primers. The table came from immunoSEQ multiplex PCR; TCRdb's copy has only in-frame clones and leaves some out. The sample lists approximately 90,000 clones; around 77% were seen once. CDR3 size: 16 residues. The V end was cut by 0 bases, the J end by 2 bases, with 14 bases between. CDR1 and CDR2 (germline): SGHTS, YDEGEE. Broader study findings: Most TCR beta V segments were productive about 90% or about 30% of the time in an earlier analysis. The study had only CMV serostatus as immune exposure information.

The gene calls are TRBV5-8 and TRBJ2-5, with D maybe TRBD1 (6 bases). Sequenced sample: PBMCs. The clonotype comes from a man aged 35-49 years in good health and CMV-seronegative. CDR3 amino acids: CASSLAGPGVQETQYF. As DNA, the CDR3 is TGTGCCAGCAGCTTGGCAGGGCCAGGGGTTCAAGAGACCCAGTACTTC.